This T cell receptor (beta chain) was documented in a study of blood T cell repertoires in COVID-19. Study-wide context: Spain, Italy and the United States supplied samples that represented acute and convalescent COVID-19.

In the authors' workflow: Nucleated cell number was recorded as an estimate derived from reference gene primer amplification. Sequenced by immunoSEQ multiplex PCR; TCRdb stores in-frame clones only, minus some. V and J calls and clone size are given by that table; D and trimming were obtained from the DNA. The sample includes about 400,000 clones, 70% to 90% of them seen just once. CDR3 size: 16 residues. Germline assignment: CDR1 LGHDT and CDR2 YNNKEL (reference sequence). V lost 3 bases, J lost 2 bases, and 11 bases lay in between. Sequencing was performed on peripheral blood. This chain links TRBV3-1 (or the pseudogene TRBV3-2) with TRBJ2-6; possible D gene TRBD1, 5 bases. This TCR derives from a woman aged 55-69 years with COVID-19, enrolled during active disease. The CDR3 is CASSHYTTAGANVLTF. Written as DNA, the CDR3 is TGTGCCAGCAGCCACTACACGACAGCTGGGGCCAACGTCCTGACTTTC.